In its sample, the clone carrying this T cell receptor beta chain was seen once. These data come from a study of blood T cell repertoires in COVID-19. Germline loops: CDR1 LGHDT, CDR2 YNNKEL (reference sequence). V lost 2 bases, J lost 2 bases, and 3 bases stayed unmatched. The CDR3 is 14 amino acids. TCRdb's table, derived via immunoSEQ multiplex PCR, lists solely in-frame clones and lacks some. The data hold 30,000 to 45,000 clones, with around nine tenths observed a single time. The receptor's source is a man between 65 and 85 years old with acute or convalescent COVID-19. The chain combines TRBV3-1 (or the pseudogene TRBV3-2) with TRBJ2-7, with 7 positions matching TRBD1. The specimen sequenced was peripheral blood. Here the CDR3 reads CASSQRGPTYEQYF. The CDR3 DNA sequence: TGTGCCAGCAGCCAAAGGGGGCCGACCTACGAGCAGTACTTC.